These 5 T cell receptor beta chains share one sample of origin, sequenced in a study of cytomegalovirus exposure and HLA in healthy donors. 13 Jbeta primers and 60 Vbeta primers were used for the PCR. TCRdb's copy holds only in-frame clones and misses some; the assay was immunoSEQ multiplex PCR. The data show about 140,000 clones, with 70% to 85% seen just once and around 10% held by the top ten. Sequenced material: PBMCs. These receptors originate from a woman aged 60-75 years in good health and CMV-seropositive.

The rearrangement joins TRBV19 to TRBJ1-5; D may be TRBD1 (6 bases). The CDR3 length is 15 residues. With 3 bases removed from V and 1 base from J, the gap between germline ends came to 10 bases. Germline V gene data show CDR1 as LNHDA and CDR2 as SQIVND (reference sequence). Here the CDR3 DNA reads TGTGCCAGTAGTATGGGGACACACAGCAATCAGCCCCAGCATTTT. As protein: CASSMGTHSNQPQHF.

Written as DNA, the CDR3 is TGTGCCAGCAGCCCCCAGAATAGCGAGACCCAGTACTTC. This gives the protein CASSPQNSETQYF. The gene calls are TRBV7-3 and TRBJ2-5; D gene ambiguous. Trimming pared 5 bases from V and 5 bases from J, leaving 12 bases between. The CDR3 is made up of 13 amino acids. Germline CDR1 is SGHTA and CDR2 is FQGTGA.

The chain is built from TRBV2 and TRBJ1-4; D is uncertain. The ends were cut back, 3 bases at V and 4 bases at J, with 9 bases in the middle. This CDR3 has 14 amino acids. Per the germline V gene, CDR1 is SNHLY and CDR2 is FYNNEI. In DNA form, the CDR3 reads TGTGCCAGCAGTGACCGGGTTGGTAATGAAAAACTGTTTTTT. This translates into CASSDRVGNEKLFF.

V gene TRBV25-1 combines with J gene TRBJ2-4, with D perhaps TRBD1 (6 bases). Trimming pared 3 bases from V and 3 bases from J, leaving 12 bases between. Germline V gene sequence: CDR1 MGHDK, CDR2 SYGVNS. This CDR3 is 15 amino acids long. CDR3 in DNA: TGTGCCAGCAGTGAGGACAGTTTAGGCAAAAACATTCAGTACTTC. It codes for CASSEDSLGKNIQYF.

This chain joins TRBV7-2 and TRBJ2-7, with 7 bases matching TRBD2. In germline, CDR1 is SGHTA, CDR2 FQGNSA. The V and J ends lost 6 bases and 1 base, in that order; junction bases with no gene match: 6. The CDR3 is 14 amino acids. The CDR3 loop reads CASSPLAESYEQYF. For the CDR3, the DNA is TGTGCCAGCAGTCCCCTAGCGGAATCCTACGAGCAGTACTTC. The whole variable domain, filled in from reference TRBV7-2 and TRBJ2-7, reads GAGVSQSPSNKVTEKGKDVELRCDPISGHTALYWYRQSLGQGLEFLIYFQGNSAPDKSGLPSDRFSAERTGGSVSTLTIQRTQQEDSAVYLCASSPLAESYEQYFGPGTRLTVT.